This T cell receptor (beta chain) emerged from a study of early T cells in non-severe SARS-CoV-2 infection. Across the study: Chains stayed unpaired after sequencing of bulk RNA from unsorted whole blood. Findings and limits, study-wide: Clonotype matching in VDJdb favored anti-spike CD8 responses and did not capture private and CD4 specificities.

The library protocol tagged individual cDNA molecules with unique molecular identifiers. TCRdb ran MiXCR on the 5' RACE reads and lists one entry per CDR3 protein. The data show 66,000 or so distinct CDR3 sequences, under 14% seen once. A word on this clonotype: Its matching antigen is unknown.

The ends lost 0 bases at V and 2 bases at J; junction bases unmatched: 10. Germline V lookup: CDR1 DFQATT, CDR2 SNEGSKA (reference sequence). The CDR3 length is 17 residues. The source is an adult who was a healthcare worker with PCR-confirmed SARS-CoV-2 infection or an uninfected control (not recorded which). The sample was whole blood. The rearrangement joins TRBV20-1 to TRBJ2-1; 7 bases agree with TRBD2. In DNA, the CDR3 is TGCAGTGCTAGAGAACTAGCGCGGGATTGGACCTACAATGAGCAGTTCTTC. Translated, it gives CSARELARDWTYNEQFF.